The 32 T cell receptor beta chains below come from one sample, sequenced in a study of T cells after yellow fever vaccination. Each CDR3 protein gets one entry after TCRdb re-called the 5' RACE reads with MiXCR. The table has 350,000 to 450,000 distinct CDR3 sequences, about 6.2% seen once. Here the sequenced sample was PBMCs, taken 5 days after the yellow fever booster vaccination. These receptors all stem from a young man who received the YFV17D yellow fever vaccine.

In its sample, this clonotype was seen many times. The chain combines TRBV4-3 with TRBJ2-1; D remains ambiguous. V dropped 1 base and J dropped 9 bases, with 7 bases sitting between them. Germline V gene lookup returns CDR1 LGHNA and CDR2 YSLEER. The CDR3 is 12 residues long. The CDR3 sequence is CASSQGVGEQFF. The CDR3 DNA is TGCGCCAGCAGCCAAGGAGTAGGTGAGCAGTTCTTC.

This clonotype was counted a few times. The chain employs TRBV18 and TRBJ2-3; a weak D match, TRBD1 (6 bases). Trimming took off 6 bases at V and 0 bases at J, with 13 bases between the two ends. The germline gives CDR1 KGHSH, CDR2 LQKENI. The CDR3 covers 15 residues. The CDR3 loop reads CASSQRTDSTDTQYF. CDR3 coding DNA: TGTGCCAGCTCCCAGAGGACAGACAGCACAGATACGCAGTATTTT.

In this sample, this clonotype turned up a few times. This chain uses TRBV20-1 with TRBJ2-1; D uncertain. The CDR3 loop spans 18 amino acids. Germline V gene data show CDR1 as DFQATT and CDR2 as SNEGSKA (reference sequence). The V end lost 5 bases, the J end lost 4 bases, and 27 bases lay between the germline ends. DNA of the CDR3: TGCAGTGCTGCGCCCCCGCCCCAACTCTCCGCGAGATACAATGAGCAGTTCTTC. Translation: CSAAPPPQLSARYNEQFF.

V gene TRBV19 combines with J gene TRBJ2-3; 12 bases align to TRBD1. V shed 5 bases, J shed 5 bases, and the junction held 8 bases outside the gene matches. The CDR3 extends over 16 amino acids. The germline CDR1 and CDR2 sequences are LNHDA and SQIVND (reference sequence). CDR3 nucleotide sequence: TGTGCCAGTAGTCCCCGGGACAGGGGGCTGGGAGATACGCAGTATTTT. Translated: CASSPRDRGLGDTQYF.

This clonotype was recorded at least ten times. The chain's CDR3 is CASSLLPGGEGAQYF. CDR3 DNA sequence: TGTGCCAGCAGTTTACTTCCGGGCGGGGAAGGTGCGCAGTATTTT. This sequence joins TRBV27 and TRBJ2-3; weak D call: TRBD2 (6 bases). Looked up from germline, CDR1 is MNHEY and CDR2 is SMNVEV (reference sequence). V was clipped by 2 bases and J by 10 bases, with 19 bases between them. This CDR3 comprises 15 residues.

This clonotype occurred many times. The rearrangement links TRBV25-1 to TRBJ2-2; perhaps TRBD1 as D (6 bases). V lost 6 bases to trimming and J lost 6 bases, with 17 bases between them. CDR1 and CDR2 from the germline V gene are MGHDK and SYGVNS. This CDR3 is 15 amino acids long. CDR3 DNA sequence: TGTGCCAGCAGCTATCCGGGACACCGTGCCGGGGAGCTGTTTTTT. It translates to CASSYPGHRAGELFF.

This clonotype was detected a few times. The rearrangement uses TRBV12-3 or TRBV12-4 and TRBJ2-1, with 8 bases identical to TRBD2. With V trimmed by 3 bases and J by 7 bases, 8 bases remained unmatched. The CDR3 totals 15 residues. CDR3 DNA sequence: TGTGCCAGCAGTTTTGGCAGCGGGGGATTTAATGAGCAGTTCTTC. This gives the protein CASSFGSGGFNEQFF.

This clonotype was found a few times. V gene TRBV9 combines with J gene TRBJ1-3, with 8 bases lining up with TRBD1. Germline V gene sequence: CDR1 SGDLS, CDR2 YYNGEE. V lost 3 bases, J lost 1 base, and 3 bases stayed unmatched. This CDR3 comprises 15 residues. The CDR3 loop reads CASSADRASGNTIYF. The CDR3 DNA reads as TGTGCCAGCAGCGCGGACAGGGCTTCTGGAAACACCATATATTTT. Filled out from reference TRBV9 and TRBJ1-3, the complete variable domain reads DSGVTQTPKHLITATGQRVTLRCSPRSGDLSVYWYQQSLDQGLQFLIQYYNGEERAKGNILERFSAQQFPDLHSELNLSSLELGDSALYFCASSADRASGNTIYFGEGSWLTVV.

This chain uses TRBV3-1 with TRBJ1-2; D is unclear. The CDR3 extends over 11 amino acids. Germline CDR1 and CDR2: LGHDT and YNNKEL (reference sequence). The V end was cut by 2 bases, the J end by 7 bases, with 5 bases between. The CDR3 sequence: CASSQKFGYTF. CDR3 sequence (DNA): TGTGCCAGCAGCCAAAAGTTTGGCTACACCTTC.

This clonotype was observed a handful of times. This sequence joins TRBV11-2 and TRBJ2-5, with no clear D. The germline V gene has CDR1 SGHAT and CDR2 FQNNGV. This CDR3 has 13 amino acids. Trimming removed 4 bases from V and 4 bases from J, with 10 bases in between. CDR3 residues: CASSSQTGETQYF. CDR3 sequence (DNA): TGTGCCAGCAGCTCCCAGACTGGAGAGACCCAGTACTTC.

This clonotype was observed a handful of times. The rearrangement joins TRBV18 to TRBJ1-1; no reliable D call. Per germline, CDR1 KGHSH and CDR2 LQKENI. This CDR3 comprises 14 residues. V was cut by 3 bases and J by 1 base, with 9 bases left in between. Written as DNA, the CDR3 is TGTGCCAGCTCACCTCCCCCTGGGAACACTGAAGCTTTCTTT. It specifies CASSPPPGNTEAFF.

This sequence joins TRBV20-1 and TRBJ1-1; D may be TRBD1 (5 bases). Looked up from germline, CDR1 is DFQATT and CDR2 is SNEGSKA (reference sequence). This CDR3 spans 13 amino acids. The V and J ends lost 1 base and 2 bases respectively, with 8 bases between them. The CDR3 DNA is TGCAGTGCTAGAGGGACAAGTAACACTGAAGCTTTCTTT. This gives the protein CSARGTSNTEAFF.

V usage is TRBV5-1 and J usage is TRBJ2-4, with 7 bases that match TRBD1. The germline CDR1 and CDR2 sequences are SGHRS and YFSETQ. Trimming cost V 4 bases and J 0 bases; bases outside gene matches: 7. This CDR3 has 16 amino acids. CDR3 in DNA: TGCGCCAGCAGCCTCGAGGGGGCCTCAGCCAAAAACATTCAGTACTTC. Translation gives CASSLEGASAKNIQYF.

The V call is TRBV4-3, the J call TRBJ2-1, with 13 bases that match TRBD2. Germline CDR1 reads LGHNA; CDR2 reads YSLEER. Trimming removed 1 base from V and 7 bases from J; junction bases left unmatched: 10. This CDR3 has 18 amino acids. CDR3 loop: CASSQGATSGRWGNEQFF. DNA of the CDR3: TGCGCCAGCAGCCAAGGGGCGACTAGCGGGAGGTGGGGGAATGAGCAGTTCTTC.

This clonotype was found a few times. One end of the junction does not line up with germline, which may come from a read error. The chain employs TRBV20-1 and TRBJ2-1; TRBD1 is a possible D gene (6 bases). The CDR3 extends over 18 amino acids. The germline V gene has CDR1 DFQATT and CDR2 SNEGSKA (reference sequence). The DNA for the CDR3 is TGCTGTGCTAGAGGATGGATAGGACAGCTGCTAAAGGACAATGAGCAGTTCTTC. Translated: CCARGWIGQLLKDNEQFF.

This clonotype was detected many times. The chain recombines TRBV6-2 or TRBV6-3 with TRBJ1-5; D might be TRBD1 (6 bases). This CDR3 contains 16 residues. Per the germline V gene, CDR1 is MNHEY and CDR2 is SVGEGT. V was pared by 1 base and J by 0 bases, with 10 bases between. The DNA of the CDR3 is TGTGCCAGCAGTTACTTTCCAGGGGTTAGCAATCAGCCCCAGCATTTT. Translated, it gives CASSYFPGVSNQPQHF.

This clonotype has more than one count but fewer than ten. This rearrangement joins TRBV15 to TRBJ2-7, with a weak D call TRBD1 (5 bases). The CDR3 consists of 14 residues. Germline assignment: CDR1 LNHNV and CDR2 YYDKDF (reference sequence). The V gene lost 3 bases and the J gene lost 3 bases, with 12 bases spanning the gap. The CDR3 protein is CATSRTVEFYEQYF. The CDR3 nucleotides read TGTGCCACCAGCAGGACAGTTGAATTCTACGAGCAGTACTTC.

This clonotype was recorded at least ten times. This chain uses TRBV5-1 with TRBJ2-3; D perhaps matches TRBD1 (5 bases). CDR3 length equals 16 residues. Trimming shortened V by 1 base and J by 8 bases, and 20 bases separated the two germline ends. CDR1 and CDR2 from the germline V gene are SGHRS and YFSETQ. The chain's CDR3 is CASSLRATQKRGTQYF. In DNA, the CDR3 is TGCGCCAGCAGCTTGAGGGCAACCCAAAAAAGGGGTACGCAGTATTTT.

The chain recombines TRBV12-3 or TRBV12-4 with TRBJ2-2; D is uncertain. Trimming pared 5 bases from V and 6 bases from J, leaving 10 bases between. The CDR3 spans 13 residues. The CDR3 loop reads CASSPQRSGELFF. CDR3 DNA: TGTGCCAGCAGTCCGCAAAGATCCGGGGAGCTGTTTTTT.

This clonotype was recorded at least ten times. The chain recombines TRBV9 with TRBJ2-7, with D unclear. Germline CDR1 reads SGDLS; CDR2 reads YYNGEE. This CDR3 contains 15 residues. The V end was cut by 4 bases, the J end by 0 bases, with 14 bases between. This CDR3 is CASSPGGRFSYEQYF. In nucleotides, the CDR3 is TGTGCCAGCAGCCCAGGTGGACGATTCTCCTACGAGCAGTACTTC.

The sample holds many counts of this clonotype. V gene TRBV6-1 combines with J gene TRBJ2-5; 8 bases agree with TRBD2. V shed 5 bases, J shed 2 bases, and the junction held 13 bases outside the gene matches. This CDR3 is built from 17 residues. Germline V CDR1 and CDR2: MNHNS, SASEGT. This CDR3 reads CASSPTGRTGGQETQYF. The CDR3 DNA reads TGTGCCAGCAGTCCTACTGGCCGTACGGGGGGGCAAGAGACCCAGTACTTC.

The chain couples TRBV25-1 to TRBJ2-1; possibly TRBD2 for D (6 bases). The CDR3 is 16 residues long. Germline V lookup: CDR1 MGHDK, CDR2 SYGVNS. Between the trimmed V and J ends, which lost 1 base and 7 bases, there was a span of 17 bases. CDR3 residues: CASSEFPTGSGNEQFF. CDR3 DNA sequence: TGTGCCAGCAGTGAATTTCCGACCGGGAGTGGGAATGAGCAGTTCTTC.

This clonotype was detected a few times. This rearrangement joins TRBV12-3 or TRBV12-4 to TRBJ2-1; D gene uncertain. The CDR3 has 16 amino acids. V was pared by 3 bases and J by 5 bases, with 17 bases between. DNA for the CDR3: TGTGCCAGCAGTTTCCCCGGTTCCTTACTAAACAATGAGCAGTTCTTC. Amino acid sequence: CASSFPGSLLNNEQFF.

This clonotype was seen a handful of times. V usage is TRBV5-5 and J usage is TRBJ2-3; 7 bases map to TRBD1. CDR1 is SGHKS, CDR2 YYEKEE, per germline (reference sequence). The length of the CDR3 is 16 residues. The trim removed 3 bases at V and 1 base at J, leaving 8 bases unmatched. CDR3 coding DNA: TGTGCCAGCAGCTCGACAGGGTCGCATGGCACAGATACGCAGTATTTT. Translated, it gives CASSSTGSHGTDTQYF.

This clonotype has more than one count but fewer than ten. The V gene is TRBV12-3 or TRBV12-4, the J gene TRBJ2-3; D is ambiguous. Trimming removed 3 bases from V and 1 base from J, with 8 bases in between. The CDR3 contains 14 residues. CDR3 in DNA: TGTGCCAGCAGTTTGTGGGAAGGCACAGATACGCAGTATTTT. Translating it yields CASSLWEGTDTQYF.

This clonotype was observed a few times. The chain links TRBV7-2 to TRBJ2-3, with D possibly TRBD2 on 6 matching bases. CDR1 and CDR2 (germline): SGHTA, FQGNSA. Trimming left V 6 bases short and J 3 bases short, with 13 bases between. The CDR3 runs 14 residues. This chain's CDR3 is CASSPGSGTDTQYF. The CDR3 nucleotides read TGTGCCAGCAGTCCCGGGAGCGGGACAGATACGCAGTATTTT.

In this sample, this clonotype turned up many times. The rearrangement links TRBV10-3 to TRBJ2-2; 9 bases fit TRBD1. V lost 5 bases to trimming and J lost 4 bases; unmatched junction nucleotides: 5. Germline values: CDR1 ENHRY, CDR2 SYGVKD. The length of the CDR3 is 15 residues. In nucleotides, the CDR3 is TGTGCCATCAGTTCGGGACAGGGTGGCACCGGGGAGCTGTTTTTT. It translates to CAISSGQGGTGELFF.

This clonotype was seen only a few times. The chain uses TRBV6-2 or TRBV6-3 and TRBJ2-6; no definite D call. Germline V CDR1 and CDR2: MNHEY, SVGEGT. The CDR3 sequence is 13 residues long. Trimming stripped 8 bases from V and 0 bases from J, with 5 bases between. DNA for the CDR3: TGTGCCAGCGAAAGCTCTGGGGCCAACGTCCTGACTTTC. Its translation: CASESSGANVLTF.

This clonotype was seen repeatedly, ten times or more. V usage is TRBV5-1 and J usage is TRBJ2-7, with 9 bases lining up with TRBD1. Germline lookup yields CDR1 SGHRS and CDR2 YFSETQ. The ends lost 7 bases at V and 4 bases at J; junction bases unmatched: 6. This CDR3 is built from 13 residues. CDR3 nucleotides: TGCGCCAGCCGGACAGGGGACGGTTACGAGCAGTACTTC. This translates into CASRTGDGYEQYF.

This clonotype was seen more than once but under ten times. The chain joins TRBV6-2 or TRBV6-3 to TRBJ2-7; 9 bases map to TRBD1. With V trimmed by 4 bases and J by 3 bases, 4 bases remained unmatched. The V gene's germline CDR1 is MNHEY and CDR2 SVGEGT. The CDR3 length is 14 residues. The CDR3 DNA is TGTGCCAGCAGTTCCCCGGACAGGGGCTACGAGCAGTACTTC. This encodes CASSSPDRGYEQYF.

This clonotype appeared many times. The CDR3 region is CASSQDAYGELFF. The CDR3 coding sequence is TGCGCCAGCAGCCAAGATGCGTACGGGGAGCTGTTTTTT. V gene TRBV4-1 combines with J gene TRBJ2-2, with D hard to call. Germline V lookup: CDR1 MGHRA, CDR2 YSYEKL. This CDR3 is built from 13 residues. V lost 0 bases and J lost 7, with 6 bases in between.

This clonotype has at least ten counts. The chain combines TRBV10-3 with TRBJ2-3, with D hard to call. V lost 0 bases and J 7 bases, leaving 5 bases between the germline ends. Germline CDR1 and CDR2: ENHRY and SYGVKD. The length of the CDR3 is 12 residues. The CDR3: CAISESRNTQYF. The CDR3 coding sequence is TGTGCCATCAGTGAGTCTCGGAATACGCAGTATTTT.